These 10 T cell receptor beta chains share one sample of origin, sequenced in a study of blood T cell repertoires in COVID-19. The table came from immunoSEQ multiplex PCR; TCRdb's copy has only in-frame clones and leaves some out. The sample consists of tens of thousands of clones, 80% to 90% of them appearing once. The sample comprised peripheral blood. These receptors were collected from a man aged 60 to 69 with COVID-19, enrolled during active disease.

V and J are TRBV10-3 and TRBJ1-1; weak D call: TRBD1 (5 bases). V was trimmed by 6 bases and J by 0 bases, leaving 14 bases between them. Germline values: CDR1 ENHRY, CDR2 SYGVKD. CDR3 length: 15 residues. The CDR3 spells CAIRTQTVMNTEAFF. The CDR3 coding sequence is TGTGCCATCAGGACACAGACAGTCATGAACACTGAAGCTTTCTTT.

The table lists this clone with a few counts. CDR3 in DNA: TGTGCCAGCAGTGACCCGGGACAGGAACCTTTTTTGAGTGGAAACACCATATATTTT. It codes for CASSDPGQEPFLSGNTIYF. The chain combines TRBV2 with TRBJ1-3, with 8 bases that match TRBD1. Germline CDR1 and CDR2: SNHLY and FYNNEI. The CDR3 runs 19 residues. V lost 3 bases, J lost 3 bases, and 16 bases stayed unmatched.

The V call is TRBV2, the J call TRBJ2-3; tentative D call: TRBD1 (6 bases). The germline V gene has CDR1 SNHLY and CDR2 FYNNEI. V was pared by 10 bases and J by 4 bases, with 12 bases between. The CDR3 has 12 amino acids. CDR3: CATRTEPDTQYF. CDR3 sequence (DNA): TGTGCCACCCGGACAGAGCCAGATACGCAGTATTTT.

CDR3 nucleotides: TGTGCCAGCAGCTTGTGGTCGGGGGACACTGAAGCTTTCTTT. It translates to CASSLWSGDTEAFF. The V and J genes are TRBV7-2 and TRBJ1-1, with D possibly matching TRBD1 (5 bases). Germline V CDR1 and CDR2: SGHTA, FQGNSA. The V gene lost 3 bases and the J gene lost 3 bases, with 11 bases spanning the gap. The CDR3 runs 14 residues.

V is TRBV3-1 (or the pseudogene TRBV3-2) and J is TRBJ1-1; D is unresolved. Germline CDR1 is LGHDT and CDR2 is YNNKEL (reference sequence). Deletions cut 1 base from V and 0 bases from J, with 9 bases between. The CDR3 is 15 residues long. CDR3 in amino acids: CASSQGVSLNTEAFF. The CDR3 DNA sequence: TGTGCCAGCAGCCAAGGGGTTAGCCTGAACACTGAAGCTTTCTTT.

V is TRBV6-2 or TRBV6-3 and J is TRBJ2-3; 10 nucleotides line up with TRBD2. This CDR3 spans 16 amino acids. Germline-derived CDR1 and CDR2 are MNHEY and SVGEGT. The V and J ends lost 0 bases and 5 bases, in that order; junction bases with no gene match: 5. CDR3 nucleotide sequence: TGTGCCAGCAGTTACTCACGAGCGGGGGGGCAAGATACGCAGTATTTT. Its protein is CASSYSRAGGQDTQYF.

This clone has just one count. The chain employs TRBV9 and TRBJ2-5; 12 bases align to TRBD1. Germline V lookup: CDR1 SGDLS, CDR2 YYNGEE. The CDR3 has 16 residues. Trimming cost V 2 bases and J 4 bases; bases outside gene matches: 6. The CDR3 bases are TGTGCCAGCAGCGTCTGGGACAGGGGGCGAGGAGAGACCCAGTACTTC. Residues: CASSVWDRGRGETQYF. The whole variable domain, remainder taken from reference TRBV9 and TRBJ2-5, is DSGVTQTPKHLITATGQRVTLRCSPRSGDLSVYWYQQSLDQGLQFLIQYYNGEERAKGNILERFSAQQFPDLHSELNLSSLELGDSALYFCASSVWDRGRGETQYFGPGTRLLVL.

This chain links TRBV7-3 with TRBJ2-1; 10 bases are shared with TRBD2. Germline loops: CDR1 SGHTA, CDR2 FQGTGA. The CDR3 runs 15 residues. Trimming removed 5 bases from V and 8 bases from J; junction bases left unmatched: 9. CDR3 in DNA: TGTGCCAGCAGCCTTAGCGGGAGGAAGGCCTATGAGCAGTTCTTC. This encodes CASSLSGRKAYEQFF.

The chain recombines TRBV6-2 or TRBV6-3 with TRBJ2-5; TRBD1 matches at 9 bases. Germline-derived CDR1 and CDR2 are MNHEY and SVGEGT. The CDR3 covers 15 residues. The V gene end was trimmed by 5 bases and the J gene end by 1 base; junction bases not matched to a gene: 5. DNA of the CDR3: TGTGCCAGCAGTCCCGGACAGGGGCCCCAAGAGACCCAGTACTTC. This translates into CASSPGQGPQETQYF.

The J gene is TRBJ2-5, the V gene TRBV5-1; D may be TRBD1 (6 bases). CDR1 is SGHRS, CDR2 YFSETQ, per germline. Trimming stripped 1 base from V and 4 bases from J, with 11 bases between. The CDR3 loop spans 14 amino acids. CDR3 nucleotides: TGCGCCAGCAGCTTGTCGGACAGCGGAGAGACCCAGTACTTC. This sequence encodes CASSLSDSGETQYF.